The 21 T cell receptor beta chains given below trace back to one sample, sequenced in a study of T-cell reconstitution after alpha-beta-depleted transplantation in children. Preparation of the TCRbeta library used unique molecular identifiers. TCRdb used MiXCR to reprocess the PCR reads, holding one entry per CDR3 protein. The table records thousands of distinct CDR3 sequences, about an eighth of them present only once. The sequences come from PBMCs, mostly from graft donor cells, collected 60 days after TCRalphabeta/CD19-depleted stem cell transplant. Receptors were obtained from a patient between 2 and 10 years old who had a stem cell transplant for inherited bone marrow failure, so the T cells may come from the graft donor.

This clonotype was found many times. The gene calls are TRBV12-3 or TRBV12-4 and TRBJ2-4, with 12 bases fitting TRBD2. The trim removed 5 bases at V and 0 bases at J, leaving 2 bases unmatched. The CDR3 is made up of 16 amino acids. DNA for the CDR3: TGTGCCAGCAGTCTGGGACTAGCGGGAGCCAAAAACATTCAGTACTTC. This sequence encodes CASSLGLAGAKNIQYF.

In its sample, this clonotype was seen many times. V gene TRBV5-6 combines with J gene TRBJ2-7; possibly TRBD1 for D (6 bases). V gave up 0 bases and J gave up 6 bases, with 16 bases separating them. Germline V CDR1 and CDR2: SGHDT, YYEEEE. This CDR3 contains 15 residues. CDR3 bases: TGTGCCAGCAGCTTGGTTCAGGGGCACGATCCCGAGCAGTACTTC. Encoded protein: CASSLVQGHDPEQYF.

The chain has TRBV6-6 and TRBJ2-7, with 7 bases that match TRBD2. The junction had 6 bases not matched to a gene; V was cut back by 7 bases and J by 3 bases. The CDR3 contains 13 residues. Germline V gene data show CDR1 as MNHNY and CDR2 as SVGAGI (reference sequence). CDR3 protein: CASTGRGSYEQYF. CDR3 DNA sequence: TGTGCCAGCACGGGTCGCGGGAGCTACGAGCAGTACTTC.

This clonotype occurred many times. The rearrangement joins TRBV20-1 to TRBJ2-1; 7 bases match TRBD2. Germline assignment: CDR1 DFQATT and CDR2 SNEGSKA (reference sequence). J gave up 9 bases and V 3 bases, and 17 bases lay outside the gene matches. The CDR3 extends over 16 amino acids. This chain's CDR3 is CSARPATMREKSEQFF. CDR3 coding DNA: TGCAGTGCTAGGCCCGCAACTATGCGGGAGAAAAGTGAGCAGTTCTTC.

This clonotype rates as medium-sized. The CDR3 reads CASSPPGWGETQYF. The CDR3, as DNA: TGTGCCAGCAGCCCACCCGGGTGGGGAGAGACCCAGTACTTC. The chain joins TRBV7-6 to TRBJ2-5; D remains ambiguous. Germline CDR1 and CDR2: SGHVS and FNYEAQ. The ends were cut back, 5 bases at V and 4 bases at J, with 14 bases in the middle. The CDR3 runs 14 residues.

The chain uses TRBV11-1 and TRBJ2-5; 13 bases are a match to TRBD2. With V trimmed by 5 bases and J by 10 bases, 10 bases remained unmatched. Germline V gives CDR1 SGHAT, CDR2 FQDESV (reference sequence). There are 15 residues in the CDR3. This CDR3 is CASSPPRLAGGRQYF. CDR3 DNA sequence: TGTGCCAGCAGCCCCCCGCGACTAGCGGGGGGCCGCCAGTACTTC.

This clonotype has ten or more counts. The chain links TRBV7-2 to TRBJ1-1; D is unresolved. Trimming stripped 0 bases from V and 1 base from J, with 12 bases between. CDR1 is SGHTA, CDR2 FQGNSA, per germline. The CDR3 consists of 16 residues. DNA of the CDR3: TGTGCCAGCAGCTTAGCGCGGACTATGTGGAACACTGAAGCTTTCTTT. Its protein is CASSLARTMWNTEAFF.

In its sample, this clonotype was seen many times. The chain combines TRBV7-2 with TRBJ2-3, with D possibly being TRBD2 (6 bases). Between the trimmed V and J ends, which lost 5 bases and 8 bases, there was a span of 14 bases. Germline V gives CDR1 SGHTA, CDR2 FQGNSA. This CDR3 is built from 13 residues. CDR3 sequence reads: CASSLLIGGTQYF. CDR3 in DNA: TGTGCCAGCAGCCTCCTCATCGGGGGTACGCAGTATTTT. The full variable domain, rest sourced from reference TRBV7-2 and TRBJ2-3, is GAGVSQSPSNKVTEKGKDVELRCDPISGHTALYWYRQSLGQGLEFLIYFQGNSAPDKSGLPSDRFSAERTGGSVSTLTIQRTQQEDSAVYLCASSLLIGGTQYFGPGTRLTVL.

This clonotype was recorded many times. CDR3 in amino acids: CASSESSETSGPTDTQYF. Written as DNA, the CDR3 is TGCGCCAGCAGTGAGTCGTCCGAAACTAGCGGGCCCACAGATACGCAGTATTTT. The chain couples TRBV10-2 to TRBJ2-3; 9 bases fit TRBD2. The V gene end was trimmed by 0 bases and the J gene end by 2 bases; junction bases not matched to a gene: 9. Germline V lookup: CDR1 WSHSY, CDR2 SAAADI. The CDR3 is made up of 18 amino acids.

This clonotype was counted many times. The chain employs TRBV6-1 and TRBJ1-6; D remains ambiguous. CDR1 is MNHNS and CDR2 is SASEGT in the germline V gene. The CDR3 contains 14 residues. Trimming stripped 6 bases from V and 2 bases from J, with 8 bases between. The CDR3 spells CASRASTYNSPLHF. CDR3 coding DNA: TGTGCCAGCAGGGCAAGCACCTATAATTCACCCCTCCACTTT.

This clonotype was seen many times. The V call is TRBV29-1, the J call TRBJ2-5; TRBD1 is a possible D gene (6 bases). This CDR3 is 13 amino acids long. Germline CDR1 SQVTM, CDR2 ANQGSEA. Trimming removed 7 bases at V and 1 base at J, with 13 bases between. The CDR3 protein is CSAPGAGQETQYF. Written as DNA, the CDR3 is TGCAGCGCCCCAGGGGCGGGCCAAGAGACCCAGTACTTC. The variable domain in full, completed from reference TRBV29-1 and TRBJ2-5, reads SAVISQKPSRDICQRGTSLTIQCQVDSQVTMMFWYRQQPGQSLTLIATANQGSEATYESGFVIDKFPISRPNLTFSTLTVSNMSPEDSSIYLCSAPGAGQETQYFGPGTRLLVL.

The chain couples TRBV20-1 to TRBJ2-1; TRBD2 aligns across 7 bases. V trimming: 3 bases; J trimming: 2 bases; junction bases outside the gene matches: 4. Germline values: CDR1 DFQATT, CDR2 SNEGSKA (reference sequence). This CDR3 region has 14 residues. CDR3 coding DNA: TGCAGTGCTAGGCCCAGCGGGACCTACAATGAGCAGTTCTTC. Its translation is CSARPSGTYNEQFF.

This clonotype was counted ten times or more. CDR3: CSASRGPNTGELFF. Written as DNA, the CDR3 is TGCAGTGCTAGTAGGGGTCCGAACACCGGGGAGCTGTTTTTT. The chain is built from TRBV20-1 and TRBJ2-2; D possibly corresponds to TRBD1 (5 bases). Germline lookup yields CDR1 DFQATT and CDR2 SNEGSKA (reference sequence). The ends were cut back, 3 bases at V and 0 bases at J, with 8 bases in the middle. The CDR3 has 14 residues.

By frequency in the sample, this clonotype is medium-sized. The rearrangement links TRBV20-1 to TRBJ1-4; TRBD1 matches at 8 bases. J was trimmed by 5 bases and V by 4 bases; bases with no gene match: 6. This CDR3 has 14 amino acids. From germline, CDR1 is DFQATT and CDR2 SNEGSKA (reference sequence). For the CDR3, the DNA is TGCAGTGCTACCGGACAGGGTCTAAATGAAAAACTGTTTTTT. This sequence encodes CSATGQGLNEKLFF.

This clonotype appeared many times. The genes are TRBV20-1 and TRBJ2-5; weak D call: TRBD1 (5 bases). The ends were cut back, 4 bases at V and 1 base at J, with 10 bases in the middle. This CDR3 has 13 amino acids. Germline values: CDR1 DFQATT, CDR2 SNEGSKA (reference sequence). Here the CDR3 reads CSATEQVQETQYF. DNA for the CDR3: TGCAGTGCTACAGAACAGGTCCAAGAGACCCAGTACTTC.

This clonotype was picked up many times. The chain is built from TRBV11-1 and TRBJ2-7, with TRBD2 matching 10 bases. CDR3 length: 18 residues. Per the germline V gene, CDR1 is SGHAT and CDR2 is FQDESV (reference sequence). The V segment lost 5 bases and the J segment 6 bases; nucleotides outside the gene matches: 19. The CDR3 protein is CASSPDHIAGGSSSEQYF. CDR3 DNA: TGTGCCAGCAGCCCAGACCACATAGCGGGAGGATCTTCGTCCGAGCAGTACTTC.

By share of the sample, this clonotype is medium-sized. This chain links TRBV2 with TRBJ2-3; 7 positions match TRBD1. This CDR3 is 14 amino acids long. V shed 6 bases, J shed 1 base, and the junction held 4 bases outside the gene matches. Germline V CDR1 and CDR2: SNHLY, FYNNEI. DNA of the CDR3: TGTGCCAGCAGCCCGGGGACAGGCACAGATACGCAGTATTTT. It encodes CASSPGTGTDTQYF. Full variable domain (rest looked up from reference TRBV2 and TRBJ2-3): EPEVTQTPSHQVTQMGQEVILRCVPISNHLYFYWYRQILGQKVEFLVSFYNNEISEKSEIFDDQFSVERPDGSNFTLKIRSTKLEDSAMYFCASSPGTGTDTQYFGPGTRLTVL.

This clonotype has at least ten counts. The chain links TRBV7-9 to TRBJ1-1; 8 positions agree with TRBD1. Germline CDR1 reads SEHNR; CDR2 reads FQNEAQ (reference sequence). Losses at the gene ends were 5 bases for V and 4 bases for J; bases not matched to a gene: 3. This CDR3 has 13 amino acids. This chain's CDR3 is CASSGTGGTEAFF. In DNA form, the CDR3 reads TGTGCCAGCAGCGGCACAGGGGGCACTGAAGCTTTCTTT.

This clonotype was detected ten times or more. The V call is TRBV7-9, the J call TRBJ2-5; D perhaps matches TRBD2 (6 bases). Germline V gives CDR1 SEHNR, CDR2 FQNEAQ (reference sequence). Between the trimmed V and J ends, which lost 4 bases and 2 bases, there was a span of 14 bases. This CDR3 contains 15 residues. CDR3 residues: CASSSGGTIQETQYF. The CDR3 bases are TGTGCCAGCAGCTCCGGAGGGACCATTCAAGAGACCCAGTACTTC.

V and J are TRBV6-2 or TRBV6-3 and TRBJ1-1; D not resolved. The length of the CDR3 is 11 residues. V was pared by 6 bases and J by 3 bases, with 5 bases between. The germline V gene has CDR1 MNHEY and CDR2 SVGEGT. DNA for the CDR3: TGTGCCAGCAGCCATTACACTGAAGCTTTCTTT. It translates to CASSHYTEAFF.

This clonotype has at least ten counts. The chain joins TRBV27 to TRBJ2-7; 10 nucleotides agree with TRBD2. Germline CDR1 reads MNHEY; CDR2 reads SMNVEV (reference sequence). The length of the CDR3 is 14 residues. V was pared by 4 bases and J by 0 bases, with 0 bases of the junction left unmatched. The CDR3 here is CASSWTSGSYEQYF. DNA of the CDR3: TGTGCCAGCAGTTGGACTAGCGGCTCCTACGAGCAGTACTTC.